This T cell receptor beta chain came from a study of T cell responses to AZD1222 COVID-19 vaccine. Study-level results: Clonal diversity may have been underestimated in mostly white British donors. Researchers took repertoire samples only after the peak T cell response had come. Regions 160-218 and 743-854 held dominance among vaccine-associated CD4 TCRs, which spanned spike. Two AZD1222 administrations were followed by greater Spike-specific TCR breadth and depth.

The CDR3 is made up of 15 amino acids. Germline loops: CDR1 KGHDR, CDR2 SFDVKD. Trimming stripped 2 bases from V and 5 bases from J, with 14 bases between. As regards this clone: Its antigen is as yet unknown.

The repertoire was sequenced with immunoSEQ multiplex PCR; TCRdb's copy has only in-frame clones and lacks some. Of some 120,000 clones listed, around 88% were seen once; the top ten hold about 10%. The specimen comprised peripheral blood, sampled on day 0 of AZD1222 vaccination. This chain connects TRBV24-1 to TRBJ2-5; D is undetermined. The clonotype originates from an adult in good health. In DNA, the CDR3 is TGTGCCACCAGTGATTCACGCGGAGCCTGGGAGACCCAGTACTTC. Its translation is CATSDSRGAWETQYF.